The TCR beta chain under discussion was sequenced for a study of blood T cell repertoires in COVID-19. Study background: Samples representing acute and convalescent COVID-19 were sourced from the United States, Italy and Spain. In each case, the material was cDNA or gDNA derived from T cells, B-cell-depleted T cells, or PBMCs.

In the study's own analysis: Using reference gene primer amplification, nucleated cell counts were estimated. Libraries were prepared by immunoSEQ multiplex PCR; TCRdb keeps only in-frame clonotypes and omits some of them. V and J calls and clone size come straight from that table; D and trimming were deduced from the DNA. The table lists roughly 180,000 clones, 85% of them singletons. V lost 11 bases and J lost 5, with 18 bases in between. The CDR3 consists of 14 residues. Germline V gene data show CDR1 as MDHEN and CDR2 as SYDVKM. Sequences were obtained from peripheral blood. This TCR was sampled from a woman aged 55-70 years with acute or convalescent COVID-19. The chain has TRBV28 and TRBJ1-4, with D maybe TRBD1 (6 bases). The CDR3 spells CAGSRGGFNEKLFF. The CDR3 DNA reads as TGTGCCGGTTCGAGAGGGGGTTTCAATGAAAAACTGTTTTTT.